Listed below are T cell receptor beta chains from one sample, sequenced in a study of post-analysis software for immune sequencing data. TCRdb re-analysed the PCR reads in MiXCR, keeping a single row per CDR3 protein. The sample gives 350,000 to 450,000 distinct CDR3 sequences, roughly 38% of which show up once; 13% is in the top ten. The sequencing input was blood. The receptors shown here come from a girl aged 10 to 17 with multiple sclerosis. Both conserved end residues are part of each CDR3. Fields, in order: V gene, D gene, clone size, CDR3 length, J gene, CDR3 protein, CDR3 DNA. A D gene is named only where the DNA matches it firmly. Size tells how often a clone was seen (once, few, many) or the class of an expanded clone, and some rows leave it out.

TRBV15	-	-	16	TRBJ1-1	CATSREGTGIRAEAFF	TGTGCCACCAGCAGAGAAGGGACCGGTATAAGGGCTGAAGCTTTCTTT
TRBV30	TRBD2	-	14	TRBJ2-1	CAWSVHSSGGEQFF	TGTGCCTGGAGTGTACACTCGTCGGGAGGGGAGCAGTTCTTC
TRBV7-2	-	few	15	TRBJ2-1	CASSLEASTYNEQFF	TGTGCCAGTAGCTTAGAGGCTAGCACCTACAATGAGCAGTTCTTC
TRBV5-1	-	-	13	TRBJ1-1	CASSLSTATEAFF	TGCGCCAGCAGCTTGTCGACAGCCACTGAAGCTTTCTTT
TRBV12-3/TRBV12-4	TRBD1	-	13	TRBJ1-2	CASSSTGGGGYTF	TGTGCCAGCAGCTCAACAGGGGGCGGCGGCTACACCTTC
TRBV7-9	-	-	17	TRBJ2-7	CASSSGTRGLLITEQYF	TGTGCCAGCAGCTCCGGGACACGGGGACTACTAATTACAGAGCAGTACTTC
TRBV29-1	-	-	14	TRBJ2-3	CSVVATAYTDTQYF	TGCAGCGTTGTAGCGACAGCTTACACAGATACGCAGTATTTT
TRBV18	-	-	13	TRBJ2-5	CASSPGLKETQYF	TGTGCCAGCTCACCGGGGTTAAAAGAGACCCAGTACTTC
TRBV6-1	-	-	15	TRBJ1-1	CASSEAEGLNTEAFF	TGTGCCAGCAGTGAAGCCGAGGGCCTGAACACTGAAGCTTTCTTT
TRBV11-3	TRBD2	few	15	TRBJ2-1	CASSQGLARGNEQFF	TGTGCCAGCAGCCAAGGACTAGCGAGAGGCAATGAGCAGTTCTTC
TRBV28	-	-	15	TRBJ1-5	CASSLGKGSNQPQHF	TGTGCCAGCAGTTTAGGCAAGGGGAGCAATCAGCCCCAGCATTTT
TRBV6-6	-	-	14	TRBJ2-5	CASSPQGGQVTQYF	TGTGCCAGCAGCCCTCAAGGTGGGCAAGTGACCCAGTACTTC
TRBV14	TRBD1	few	15	TRBJ2-7	CASSVTGTGLYEQYF	TGTGCCAGCAGCGTAACCGGGACAGGGCTTTACGAGCAGTACTTC
TRBV6-1	-	-	18	TRBJ2-1	CASSQLRRTRGSYNEQFF	TGTGCCAGCAGTCAGCTCCGACGGACGCGCGGCTCCTACAATGAGCAGTTCTTC
TRBV6-1	TRBD1	-	14	TRBJ1-1	CASSKTGLETEAFF	TGTGCCAGCAGTAAGACAGGGTTAGAAACTGAAGCTTTCTTT
TRBV24-1	-	-	13	TRBJ2-2	CATSDYVTGELFF	TGTGCCACCAGTGATTACGTCACCGGGGAGCTGTTTTTT
TRBV6-5	TRBD1	few	13	TRBJ2-1	CASSDGQALEQFF	TGTGCCAGCAGTGACGGACAGGCCTTGGAGCAGTTCTTC
TRBV5-1	TRBD2	once	16	TRBJ2-5	CASSLEVAGGKETQYF	TGCGCCAGCAGCTTGGAGGTAGCGGGGGGGAAGGAGACCCAGTACTTC
TRBV28	TRBD2	few	16	TRBJ2-7	CASSASRLAGAHEQYF	TGTGCCAGCAGTGCTAGCCGACTAGCGGGGGCCCACGAGCAGTACTTC
TRBV27	-	-	14	TRBJ1-2	CASTPTPGSYGYTF	TGTGCCAGCACCCCGACCCCAGGGAGCTATGGCTACACCTTC
TRBV15	-	-	14	TRBJ1-2	CATSRGGARYGYTF	TGTGCCACCAGCAGAGGGGGGGCCCGCTATGGCTACACCTTC
TRBV20-1	TRBD1	many	14	TRBJ2-1	CSAGQGMSYNEQFF	TGCAGTGCAGGACAGGGAATGTCCTACAATGAGCAGTTCTTC
TRBV29-1	-	once	12	TRBJ2-7	CSVEETGYEQYF	TGCAGCGTTGAAGAGACCGGTTACGAGCAGTACTTC
TRBV6-6	TRBD1	few	17	TRBJ2-6	CASILSSGGSGANVLTF	TGTGCCAGCATACTCTCGTCAGGGGGCTCTGGGGCCAACGTCCTGACTTTC
TRBV12-3/TRBV12-4	-	-	14	TRBJ1-6	CASSSGTGNSPLHF	TGTGCCAGCAGTTCCGGGACTGGGAATTCACCCCTCCACTTT
TRBV3-1	-	-	14	TRBJ1-1	CASSQGGLGTEAFF	TGTGCCAGCAGCCAAGGTGGGTTGGGCACTGAAGCTTTCTTT
TRBV20-1	-	-	15	TRBJ1-6	CSARNDLGYNSPLHF	TGCAGTGCTAGGAATGACTTGGGGTATAATTCACCCCTCCACTTT
TRBV4-1	TRBD1	few	13	TRBJ1-5	CASSDRVGQPQHF	TGCGCCAGCAGTGACAGGGTTGGGCAGCCCCAGCATTTT